This T cell receptor (beta chain) was profiled in a study of cytomegalovirus exposure and HLA in healthy donors (dated by TCRdb to 2016 to 2017). General notes on the study: An earlier analysis of about 560 of the donors reported roughly 300 Gb of sequence data and 95 million to 130 million unique TCR beta sequences obtained from around 180 million T cells. Donor age, sex, ethnicity and CMV serostatus were compiled alongside the repertoire data. The number of typed donors differed by locus: 629-630 for A, B, C, DRB1 and DQB1; 522 for DQA1; approximately 600 for DPA1; and around 470 for DPB1. Both class I and class II loci were covered by HLA typing, at four-digit resolution. A later genetic analysis took genome-wide SNP genotypes for about 55% of the roughly 700 donors and used that subset as a discovery cohort. All discovery cohort repertoires had been generated on a single sequencing platform. Around 320 gigabases of sequencing data and tens of millions of unique TCR sequences were included in an early release covering about 700 HLA-typed donors. Four or five DR-DQ haplotypes were handled as single units for association and clustering, since linkage in the cohort was strong. A later analysis re-examined previously published TCR beta repertoires from more than 550 donors and added high-resolution HLA genotyping to investigate patterns of TCR occurrence. The study aimed to test whether cataloging public T cell receptors could reveal signatures of past pathogen exposure. To predict cytomegalovirus infection status, the study combined high-throughput TCR immunosequencing, statistical association of individual TCRs with disease status, and machine learning. The T cell repertoires of 700 or so subjects were profiled by immunosequencing and related to cytomegalovirus serostatus. Across about 380 genotyped donors of the cohort, an average of about 240,000 unique TCR beta nucleotide sequences per donor were sequenced, and roughly 17% of those sequences were non-productive. An earlier analysis of 450 to 750 of the donors used high-throughput TCR beta sequencing to judge whether each TCR beta V gene segment behaved as functional or pseudogenic. Along with the approximately 600-subject first cohort, a separate validation cohort of over a hundred different subjects was used. Rather than using new phenotypic data, the later analysis identified candidate immune exposures from TCR beta sequences and from how often those sequences occurred across donors. The genetic ancestry cluster associated with self-reported Caucasian donors included 70% to 85% of the roughly 390 genotyped donors. Broader findings and caveats from the paper: A cluster of highly shared sequence variants was judged likely to be a technical artifact of the sequencing pipeline. Some IMGT-functional V segments, including TRBV6-2 and TRBV6-3, could not be distinguished by the 87-base-pair reads and were therefore excluded. In a later genetic analysis, a missense DCLRE1C variant was associated with V-gene and J-gene trimming of TCR beta chains, and the association was replicated in an independent cohort. Because HLA typing was missing for some donors at each locus, association tests included only the typed subset. A further reported finding was that TCR beta sequences accurately predicted the HLA-A and HLA-B alleles for most subjects in the first cohort. An earlier analysis of 587 of the donors showed that most TCR beta V segments appeared in productive rearrangements either about 90% or about 30% of the time, which broadly matched IMGT annotations. A later analysis found that TCR association rates varied across HLA loci, with DRB1 alleles showing the most associated TCRs and HLA-C alleles the fewest. Strong co-occurrence of HLA alleles, especially DR and DQ, made assigning TCR associations to individual alleles difficult. For the cohort, immune exposure information was limited to CMV serostatus. In a later genetic analysis, fewer N-insertions in productive TCRs were reported among donors in an Asian-associated ancestry cluster than the approximately 670-donor mean. Correlated functional status among segregating V segments might reflect linkage disequilibrium, but an unknown experimental factor could not be ruled out. It was suggested by the authors that the approach could potentially be generalized to other disease states and immunological phenotypes. Because counts were too low, roughly 18 rarely observed V segments, including chromosome 9 orphons, were left out of the earlier analysis of a few hundred of the donors. This cohort had only TCR beta chains sequenced, and the lack of alpha or paired-chain data limited which features could be detected. The study listed approximately 160 TCR beta chains as associated with cytomegalovirus. Specific HLA alleles were associated with 18,000 or so TCR beta sequences at a false discovery rate of 0.05 in a later analysis. The classifier was reported to diagnose cytomegalovirus status with high specificity and sensitivity in both the original cohort and the validation cohort. Several of the top co-occurrence clusters appeared to be linked to parvovirus B19, influenza, CMV and Epstein-Barr virus, according to a later analysis. The presence/absence analyses assumed that sequencing depth was roughly uniform across donors, and that assumption may not be true. Across donors, most TCR sequences were observed very rarely, whereas some public TCRs were present in many individuals. A few of the identified cytomegalovirus-associated TCR beta chains were confirmed in vitro to be specific for cytomegalovirus antigens. According to a later analysis, most CMV-associated TCR beta chains appeared to be HLA-restricted, and the HLA associations seemed to be driven largely by CMV exposure. In a later analysis, HLA-associated TCR beta chains showed more clonal expansion and lower generation probabilities than non-associated chains that were equally common.

The CDR3 goes from the cysteine to the phenylalanine over 17 residues. CDR3 DNA is the only sequence kept; it has 51 bases, read in frame from the first base. The trim is 7 bases for V and 0 bases for J, with a gap of 21 bases between the germline ends. Taken from the germline V gene, the CDR1 and CDR2 loops are SNHLY and FYNNEI. To note about this clone: Its antigen specificity is not known. Base qualities are missing; no much larger clone stands one base away.

The cohort comprised around 690 healthy bone marrow donors. At the time of sampling, all cohort members were nominally healthy, though unrecorded immune exposures were likely present. The donor was CMV seropositive and belonged to the group of over 250 seropositive cohort members. Each donor provided a peripheral blood sample, and peripheral blood mononuclear cells were used for TCR beta sequencing. The Qiagen DNeasy Blood Extraction Kit was used to extract genomic DNA from the blood cell samples. Libraries came from the immunoSEQ multiplex PCR assay. The multiplex PCR relied on a mix of 60 forward primers for TCR Vbeta segments and 13 reverse primers for TCR Jbeta segments. The CDR3 region of rearranged TCR beta genes was amplified from genomic DNA with a multiplex PCR assay. On the Illumina HiSeq System, the amplified TCR beta libraries were sequenced as 87-base-pair reads. For the original study's pipeline: A later analysis tallied around 87 million unique TCR beta chains across the approximately 670 repertoires, and around 10 million of those chains were shared by two or more donors. Raw reads were error-corrected and collapsed into unique sequences with a nearest-neighbor algorithm that merged closely related sequences to remove PCR and sequencing errors. Alignment of CDR3 sequences to IMGT reference sequences was used to assign V, D and J gene segments. For a sequence to be retained, a match of at least six nucleotides to both a V gene segment and a J gene segment was required. Rearrangements were called productive when the CDR3 lacked stop codons and stayed in frame with V and J; all others were non-productive. CDR3 was defined according to IMGT convention as the region running from the second conserved V-encoded cysteine to the conserved J-encoded phenylalanine. Sequences without an unambiguous match to a single V gene segment were excluded from the earlier analysis of about 640 of the donors. An earlier analysis of about 600 of the donors called V segments functional above 56.7% productive rearrangements and segregating when the between-donor standard deviation exceeded 5%. A statistical classification framework was built to diagnose cytomegalovirus status from the catalog of TCR beta chain sequences. V and J gene assignment, in a later analysis, came from comparing TCR nucleotide sequences with IMGT/GENE-DB human TR gene sequences. The TCRdist pipeline was used in a later analysis to assign CDR3 sequences and most-parsimonious VDJ recombination scenarios. A later analysis defined each TCR beta chain by its CDR3 amino acid sequence plus V-gene family, and excluded reads lacking a unique V-gene family. A later analysis removed 592 highly shared, low-generation-probability nucleotide sequences to deal with suspected cross-contamination and a sequencing artifact. In a later analysis, a clonal expansion index was calculated for each public chain from normalized within-repertoire ranks of inferred template counts. A later analysis computed generation probabilities with a VDJ recombination model fitted to out-of-frame rearrangements, and checked the results against IGoR. In a later analysis, TCR-TCR, TCR-HLA and TCR-CMV co-occurrence was scored with hypergeometric tests, and a repertoire-size bias correction was applied to TCR pairs. To estimate false discovery rates, a later analysis permuted the HLA or CMV assignments 20 times. In a later analysis, co-occurring TCRs were grouped using DBSCAN, and TCRdist sequence similarity was added for clustering within HLA-allele-positive subsets. Repertoires with fewer than 30,000 or more than 120,000 public chains were left out of co-occurrence clustering, as were five repertoires with anomalous nucleotide sharing. TCRdb limited this immuneACCESS table to in-frame rearrangements with V and J called. A share of clones is missing; checked studies link under half to unresolved V genes, and the rest is unexplained. V and J calls and clone size are those listed in that table; D and trimming were worked out from the DNA. Recorded for this sample are 200,000 to 250,000 clones; 55% to 75% of them occurred a single time. The ten largest account for around 2.6% of the sample.

The origin of this receptor is a man aged 35-49 years in good health and CMV-seropositive. The sample comprised PBMCs. The chain links TRBV2 with TRBJ1-1; tentative D gene TRBD1, with 5 bases matching. Here the CDR3 is given as CASTYGGGRTMNTEAFF. The base sequence is TGTGCCAGCACTTACGGGGGGGGGAGAACCATGAACACTGAAGCTTTCTTT.